These 4 T cell receptor beta chains originate from one sample sequenced in a study of human T cells and chemical hapten exposure (dated by TCRdb to the early 2020s). Interpreted using the paper, the time point label stands for: patch test 1, 2 weeks after DPC sensitization. What the treatment or condition label conveys for this sample: therapeutic diphenylcyclopropenone sensitization with weekly scalp DPC. Preparation of the library involved RACE. Sequencing was performed on a NextSeq 500. In TCRdb, the public reads were trimmed at Q25 with fastp and aligned with MiXCR, with productive beta chains retained. Under each unique CDR3 protein, matching rows form one entry showing the most common genes and DNA. This sample gives about 49,000 distinct CDR3 sequences in total; around a tenth of them show up just once. The leading ten clones occupy roughly 4% of the sample. The sample in question was whole blood, obtained in connection with sensitization to the hapten diphenylcyclopropenone (DPC). The source of these receptors is a woman aged 50 to 60 with alopecia areata. Some clones in this sample may be carry-over from other donors' samples.

The sample holds many counts of this clonotype. The rearrangement joins TRBV29-1 to TRBJ2-2; D possibly corresponds to TRBD1 (6 bases). CDR3 length: 13 amino acids. Germline values: CDR1 SQVTM, CDR2 ANQGSEA. V was clipped by 6 bases and J by 0 bases, with 8 bases between them. CDR3 loop: CSVDSSNTGELFF. Here the CDR3 DNA reads TGCAGCGTGGACAGCTCGAACACCGGGGAGCTGTTTTTT.

The table lists this clonotype with many counts. The rearrangement joins TRBV18 to TRBJ2-4; D is tentatively TRBD1 or TRBD2 (6 bases each). The V gene lost 2 bases and the J gene lost 5 bases, with 13 bases spanning the gap. The CDR3 runs 15 residues. The germline V gene encodes CDR1 KGHSH and CDR2 LQKENI. In DNA form, the CDR3 reads TGTGCCAGCTCACCAGAGGGGGGTCCCCAAAACATTCAGTACTTC. Amino acid sequence: CASSPEGGPQNIQYF.

The sample holds a few counts of this clonotype. The J gene is TRBJ1-5, the V gene TRBV29-1; a weak D match, TRBD1 (5 bases). Germline CDR1 and CDR2: SQVTM and ANQGSEA. Trimming stripped 4 bases from V and 4 bases from J, with 8 bases between. This CDR3 spans 12 amino acids. The CDR3 loop is CSVGDLNQPQHF. The CDR3 DNA reads TGCAGCGTTGGGGACCTAAATCAGCCCCAGCATTTT.

The chain carries TRBV5-5 and TRBJ2-6, with D possibly matching TRBD1 (6 bases). Trimming shortened V by 4 bases and J by 1 base, and 9 bases separated the two germline ends. Germline values: CDR1 SGHKS, CDR2 YYEKEE (reference sequence). CDR3 length: 15 residues. CDR3 sequence reads: CASSLDSSGANVLTF. In nucleotides, the CDR3 is TGTGCCAGCAGCCTGGACAGTTCTGGGGCCAACGTCCTGACTTTC.